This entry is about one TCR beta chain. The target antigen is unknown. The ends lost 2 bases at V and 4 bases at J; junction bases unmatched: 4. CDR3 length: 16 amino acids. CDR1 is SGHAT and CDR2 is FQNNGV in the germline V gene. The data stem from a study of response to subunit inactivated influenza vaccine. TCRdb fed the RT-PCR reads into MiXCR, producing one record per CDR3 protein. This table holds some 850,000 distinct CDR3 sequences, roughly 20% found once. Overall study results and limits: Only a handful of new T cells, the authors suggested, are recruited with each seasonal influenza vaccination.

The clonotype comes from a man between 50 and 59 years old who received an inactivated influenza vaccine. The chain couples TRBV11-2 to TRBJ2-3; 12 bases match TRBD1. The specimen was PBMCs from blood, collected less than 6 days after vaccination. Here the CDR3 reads CASSLPGQGASDTQYF. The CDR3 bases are TGTGCCAGCAGCTTACCGGGACAGGGGGCTTCAGATACGCAGTATTTT.